What follows are 5 T cell receptor beta chains derived from one specimen sequenced in a study of OX40 agonist ivuxolimab in advanced cancers. The method was immunoSEQ multiplex PCR; TCRdb's version includes in-frame clones alone and lacks a portion of them. This table has some 64,000 clones, about four fifths appearing once. The material was CD4+ or CD8+ T cells sorted from blood, obtained in a trial of the OX40 agonist ivuxolimab. The receptors stem from an adult with an advanced solid tumor such as melanoma, head and neck, liver or kidney cancer.

The rearrangement links TRBV20-1 to TRBJ2-5, with TRBD2 identical over 7 bases. Germline V gives CDR1 DFQATT, CDR2 SNEGSKA (reference sequence). This CDR3 has 11 amino acids. The CDR3 is CGGLDQETQYF. DNA for the CDR3: TGCGGCGGACTAGATCAAGAGACCCAGTACTTC.

The sample holds one count of this clone. The chain has TRBV5-4 and TRBJ2-1, with TRBD2 matching 12 bases. The CDR3 totals 16 residues. The V gene end was trimmed by 4 bases and the J gene end by 3 bases; junction bases not matched to a gene: 5. From germline, CDR1 is SGHNT and CDR2 YYREEE (reference sequence). The CDR3 loop reads CASSLTSGGNYNEQFF. CDR3 DNA: TGTGCCAGCAGCCTTACTAGCGGGGGGAACTACAATGAGCAGTTCTTC.

In regard to this clone: An end of the junction differs from the germline gene, which may be a read error. This chain joins TRBV7-9 and TRBJ2-7, with 12 nucleotides matching TRBD2. Germline V gives CDR1 SEHNR, CDR2 FQNEAQ (reference sequence). The CDR3 is 19 amino acids. The CDR3 protein is CASTLRGCGLAGLPCEQYF. The CDR3 nucleotides are TGTGCCAGCACCTTAAGAGGATGCGGACTAGCGGGACTTCCATGCGAGCAGTACTTC. Using reference TRBV7-9 and TRBJ2-7 for the parts outside the CDR3, the full variable domain is DTGVSQNPRHKITKRGQNVTFRCDPISEHNRLYWYRQTLGQGPEFLTYFQNEAQLEKSRLLSDRFSAERPKGSFSTLEIQRTEQGDSAMYLCASTLRGCGLAGLPCEQYFGPGTRLTVT.

This sequence joins TRBV19 and TRBJ1-1; weak D call: TRBD1 (5 bases). This CDR3 contains 16 residues. Germline V lookup: CDR1 LNHDA, CDR2 SQIVND (reference sequence). Trimming removed 7 bases at V and 1 base at J, with 19 bases between. CDR3 coding DNA: TGTGCCAGTACAAGGGCTATGACAGCTACGAACACTGAAGCTTTCTTT. Amino acids: CASTRAMTATNTEAFF. Filled out from reference TRBV19 and TRBJ1-1, the complete variable domain reads DGGITQSPKYLFRKEGQNVTLSCEQNLNHDAMYWYRQDPGQGLRLIYYSQIVNDFQKGDIAEGYSVSREKKESFPLTVTSAQKNPTAFYLCASTRAMTATNTEAFFGQGTRLTVV.

The V call is TRBV4-3, the J call TRBJ1-4; TRBD1 matches 7 bases. CDR1 and CDR2 (germline): LGHNA, YSLEER. The CDR3 runs 15 residues. The V gene end was trimmed by 2 bases and the J gene end by 0 bases; junction bases not matched to a gene: 0. The CDR3 sequence: CASSQTGATNEKLFF. In DNA, the CDR3 is TGCGCCAGCAGCCAAACAGGGGCAACTAATGAAAAACTGTTTTTT.